This TCR beta chain was recorded in a study of blood T cells in healthy people across ages. The V end lost 1 base, the J end lost 5 bases, and 5 bases lay between the germline ends. In germline, CDR1 is SGHRS, CDR2 YFSETQ. The CDR3 loop spans 12 amino acids. Together with a sample-barcoded 5' primer, a J-beta primer mix was included in a second PCR lasting roughly 6 to 12 cycles. Every single cDNA molecule received a tag from a template-switch adaptor with 12 random nucleotides. Paired-end reads containing CDR3 totaled no fewer than 2.5 million for each sample. TCRdb recomputed calls from the 5' RACE reads with MiXCR, one row per CDR3 protein. The table lists fewer than 2,000,000 distinct CDR3 sequences, 35% to 50% of them singletons. This clonotype was seen a handful of times.

V usage is TRBV5-1 and J usage is TRBJ2-3; D ambiguous. The receptor was isolated from a human donor in good health. The sample consisted of blood. The CDR3 here is CASSLNLDTQYF. DNA of the CDR3: TGCGCCAGCAGCTTGAATCTAGATACGCAGTATTTT.